These T cell receptor beta chains were read from a single sample in a study of blood T cell repertoires in COVID-19. This table comes from immunoSEQ multiplex PCR, and its TCRdb copy is limited to in-frame clones, with some not included. The profile covers 100,000 to 150,000 clones, with roughly 90% appearing a single time and roughly 1.1% taken by the ten largest. Sequencing was performed on peripheral blood. The origin of the receptors is an elderly woman with acute or convalescent COVID-19. The CDR3 runs from the conserved cysteine through the conserved F or W. The D gene is left open where the match is weak. Size is stated for part of the rows, as once, few or many counts, or as a class when the clone is expanded.

V	size	D	J	DNA	CDR3
TRBV2	-	TRBD1	TRBJ1-2	TGTGCCAGCAGAGGACAGGCTCGGAGCTATGGCTACACCTTC	CASRGQARSYGYTF
TRBV2	-	-	TRBJ2-1	TGTGCCAGCAGTGGTGGTCCCACCGGGAATGAGCAGTTCTTC	CASSGGPTGNEQFF
TRBV6-2/TRBV6-3	-	-	TRBJ2-4	TGTGCCAGCAGTTCGTCCGGTCACATTCAGTACTTC	CASSSSGHIQYF
TRBV5-1	-	TRBD2	TRBJ2-1	TGCGCCAGCAGCTTGAACGGGAGGGCTTCCTACAATGAGCAGTTCTTC	CASSLNGRASYNEQFF
TRBV4-1	few	TRBD1	TRBJ1-6	TGCGCCAGCAGCCTGGGGGTGACAGGGGCATTTTCACCCCTCCACTTT	CASSLGVTGAFSPLHF
TRBV27	-	TRBD2	TRBJ2-1	TGTGCCAGCAGCCCCGATCGACTAGCGGGGTACAATGAGCAGTTCTTC	CASSPDRLAGYNEQFF
TRBV19	-	TRBD1	TRBJ2-7	TGTGCCAGTAGTGAGACAGGGGGGTTTAGCGAGCAGTACTTC	CASSETGGFSEQYF
TRBV29-1	-	-	TRBJ2-2	TGCAGCGTTCATACAATAAGGAACACCGGGGAGCTGTTTTTT	CSVHTIRNTGELFF
TRBV15	-	TRBD1	TRBJ1-5	TGTGCCACCAGCAGCGACACCGACAGGGTTAGGAAGCCCCAGCATTTT	CATSSDTDRVRKPQHF
TRBV18	-	TRBD1	TRBJ1-1	TGTGCCAGCTCATCCCGGGACAGGGGGTCGAACACTGAAGCTTTCTTT	CASSSRDRGSNTEAFF
TRBV7-3	-	-	TRBJ2-3	TGTGCCAGCAGCCGGCAGGGGAGGGCCGCAGATACGCAGTATTTT	CASSRQGRAADTQYF
TRBV28	-	TRBD1	TRBJ1-1	TGTGCCAGCAGTTATCTTGGGCGTGGACAGGGTTCTTTCTTT	CASSYLGRGQGSFF
TRBV18	-	TRBD1	TRBJ1-5	TGTGCCAGCTCACCTCAGGGGGATCAGCCCCAGCATTTT	CASSPQGDQPQHF
TRBV6-1	-	-	TRBJ2-3	TGTGCCAGCAGTGAATCGGCAGATACGCAGTATTTT	CASSESADTQYF
TRBV4-2	-	-	TRBJ1-3	TGTGCCAGCAGCCAAGGTCGGCCAGGCACTGGAAACACCATATATTTT	CASSQGRPGTGNTIYF
TRBV24-1	-	TRBD1	TRBJ2-7	TGTGCCACCAGTGATGCCGGGACAGGGAACTACGAGCAGTACTTC	CATSDAGTGNYEQYF
TRBV7-2	-	-	TRBJ1-5	TGTGCCAGCAGCGCTGGTAGCCGAGTGGGCAATCAGCCCCAGCATTTT	CASSAGSRVGNQPQHF
TRBV28	-	-	TRBJ1-1	TGTGCCAGCAGTTTTGGCCAGGGATTGGCTTTCTTT	CASSFGQGLAFF
TRBV16	-	-	TRBJ2-1	TGTGCCAGCAGCCATAGGGACTTCTCCTACAATGAGCAGTTCTTC	CASSHRDFSYNEQFF
TRBV5-8	-	-	TRBJ1-5	TGTGCCAGCAGCTTTCGGGCAGGGCATAGCAATCAGCCCCAGCATTTT	CASSFRAGHSNQPQHF
TRBV5-1	-	-	TRBJ1-1	TGCGCCAGCAGCCCCAATACAGGGATCTTTTCTGCCACTGAAGCTTTCTTT	CASSPNTGIFSATEAFF
TRBV12-5	-	TRBD1	TRBJ1-2	TGTGCTAGTGGTCGTCAAGGACAGGGGATGCATGGCTACACCTTC	CASGRQGQGMHGYTF
TRBV5-8	-	-	TRBJ1-5	TGTGCCAGCAGCTCCGACGGGGGTAGCAATCAGCCCCAGCATTTT	CASSSDGGSNQPQHF
TRBV5-1	-	TRBD1	TRBJ1-2	TGCGCCAGCAGCTTGGATTGGCAGGGGGGTGGCTACACCTTC	CASSLDWQGGGYTF
TRBV9	-	TRBD2	TRBJ2-1	TGTGCCAGCAGCGTAGACGCGGGAGGGCCCTCCACCTACAATGAGCAGTTCTTC	CASSVDAGGPSTYNEQFF
TRBV19	-	-	TRBJ2-2	TGTGCCAGTAGTATAGATCATCCTGGCAGGGCCAGTACCACCGGGGAGCTGTTTTTT	CASSIDHPGRASTTGELFF